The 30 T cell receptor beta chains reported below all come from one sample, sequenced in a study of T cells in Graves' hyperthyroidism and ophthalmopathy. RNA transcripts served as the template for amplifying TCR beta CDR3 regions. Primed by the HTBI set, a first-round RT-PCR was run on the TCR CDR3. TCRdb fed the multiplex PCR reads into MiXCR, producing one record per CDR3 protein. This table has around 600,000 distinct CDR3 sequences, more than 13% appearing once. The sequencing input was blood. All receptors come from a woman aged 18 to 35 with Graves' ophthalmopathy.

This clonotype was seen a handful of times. In DNA, the CDR3 is TGTGCCAGCAGCCCCACGGGAGAGGTCGGCTCCTACAATGAGCAGTTCTTC. This encodes CASSPTGEVGSYNEQFF. The chain employs TRBV6-1 and TRBJ2-1, with D possibly matching TRBD2 (6 bases). CDR3 length equals 17 residues. Trimming shortened V by 6 bases and J by 0 bases, and 18 bases separated the two germline ends. CDR1 is MNHNS and CDR2 is SASEGT in the germline V gene.

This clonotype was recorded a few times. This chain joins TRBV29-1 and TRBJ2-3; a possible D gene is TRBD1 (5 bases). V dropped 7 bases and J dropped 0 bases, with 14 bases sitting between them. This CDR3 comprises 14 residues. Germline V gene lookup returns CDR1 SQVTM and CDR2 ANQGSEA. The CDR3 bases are TGCAGCGCCGACCAGGGATATAGCACAGATACGCAGTATTTT. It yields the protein CSADQGYSTDTQYF.

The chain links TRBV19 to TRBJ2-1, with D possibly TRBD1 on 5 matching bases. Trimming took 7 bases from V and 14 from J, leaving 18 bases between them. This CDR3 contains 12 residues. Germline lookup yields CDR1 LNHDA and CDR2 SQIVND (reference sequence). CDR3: CASTAYQGLEFF. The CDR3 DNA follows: TGTGCCAGTACGGCTTACCAGGGTTTGGAGTTCTTC.

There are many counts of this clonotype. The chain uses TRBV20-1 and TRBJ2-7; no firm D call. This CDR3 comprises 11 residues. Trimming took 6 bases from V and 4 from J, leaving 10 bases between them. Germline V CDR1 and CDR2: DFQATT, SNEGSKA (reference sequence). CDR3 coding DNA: TGCAGTGCCCGCCTCCTATACGAGCAGTACTTC. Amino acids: CSARLLYEQYF.

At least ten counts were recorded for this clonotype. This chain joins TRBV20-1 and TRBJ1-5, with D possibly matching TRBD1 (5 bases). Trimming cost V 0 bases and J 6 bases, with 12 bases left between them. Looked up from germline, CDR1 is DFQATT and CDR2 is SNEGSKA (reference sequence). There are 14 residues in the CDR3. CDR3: CSARDRGVGQPQHF. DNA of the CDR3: TGCAGTGCTAGAGACCGAGGGGTGGGTCAGCCCCAGCATTTT.

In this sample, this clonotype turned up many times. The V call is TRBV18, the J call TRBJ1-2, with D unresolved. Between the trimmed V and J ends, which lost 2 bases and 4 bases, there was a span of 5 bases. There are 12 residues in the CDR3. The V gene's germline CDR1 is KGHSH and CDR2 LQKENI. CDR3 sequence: CASSPNPYGYTF. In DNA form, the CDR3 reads TGTGCCAGCTCACCAAATCCCTATGGCTACACCTTC.

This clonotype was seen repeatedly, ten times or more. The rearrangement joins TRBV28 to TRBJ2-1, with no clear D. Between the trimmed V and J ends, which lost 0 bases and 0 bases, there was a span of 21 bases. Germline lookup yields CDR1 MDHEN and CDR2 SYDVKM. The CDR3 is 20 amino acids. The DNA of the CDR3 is TGTGCCAGCAGTTTATGCCCGCCCCCGGACCGGAGTAGCTCCTACAATGAGCAGTTCTTC. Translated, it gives CASSLCPPPDRSSSYNEQFF.

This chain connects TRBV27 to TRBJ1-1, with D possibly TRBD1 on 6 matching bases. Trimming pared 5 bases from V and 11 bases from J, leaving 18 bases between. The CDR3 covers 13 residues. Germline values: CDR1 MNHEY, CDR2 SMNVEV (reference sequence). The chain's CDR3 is CASSEKQGNGAFF. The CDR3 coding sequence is TGTGCCAGCAGTGAAAAACAGGGTAACGGGGCTTTCTTT.

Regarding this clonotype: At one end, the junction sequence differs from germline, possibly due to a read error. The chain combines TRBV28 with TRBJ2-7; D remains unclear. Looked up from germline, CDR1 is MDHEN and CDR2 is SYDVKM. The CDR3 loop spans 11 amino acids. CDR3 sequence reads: CAGSPLYEQYF. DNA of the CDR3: TGTGCCGGCAGTCCCCTGTACGAGCAGTACTTC.

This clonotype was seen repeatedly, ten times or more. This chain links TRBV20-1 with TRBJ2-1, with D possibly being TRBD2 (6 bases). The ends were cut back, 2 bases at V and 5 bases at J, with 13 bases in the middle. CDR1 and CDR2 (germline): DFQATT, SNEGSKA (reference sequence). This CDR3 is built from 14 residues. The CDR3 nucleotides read TGCAGTGCTAGATCCCCGGGACTCCACAATGAGCAGTTCTTC. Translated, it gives CSARSPGLHNEQFF.

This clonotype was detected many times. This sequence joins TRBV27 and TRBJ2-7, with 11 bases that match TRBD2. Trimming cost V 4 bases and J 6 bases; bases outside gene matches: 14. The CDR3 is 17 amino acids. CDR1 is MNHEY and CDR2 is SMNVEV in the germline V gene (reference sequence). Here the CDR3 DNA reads TGTGCCAGCAGTTCGCGAAACTTAGCGGGAGGGCCCAGCGAGCAGTACTTC. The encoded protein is CASSSRNLAGGPSEQYF.

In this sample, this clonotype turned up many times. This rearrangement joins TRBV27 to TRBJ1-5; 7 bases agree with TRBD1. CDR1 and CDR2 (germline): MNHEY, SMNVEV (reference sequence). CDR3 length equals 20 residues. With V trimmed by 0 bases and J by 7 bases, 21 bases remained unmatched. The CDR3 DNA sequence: TGTGCCAGCAGTTTATCGCCCCTCCTTCTGGAAGGGGGCGCAAGACAGCCCCAGCATTTT. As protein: CASSLSPLLLEGGARQPQHF.

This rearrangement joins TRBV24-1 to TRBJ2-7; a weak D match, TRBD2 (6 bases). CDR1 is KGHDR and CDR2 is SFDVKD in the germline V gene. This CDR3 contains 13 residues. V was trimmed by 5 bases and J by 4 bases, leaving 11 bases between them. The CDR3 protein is CATSAAGRYEQYF. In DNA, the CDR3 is TGTGCCACCAGTGCAGCGGGTCGATACGAGCAGTACTTC.

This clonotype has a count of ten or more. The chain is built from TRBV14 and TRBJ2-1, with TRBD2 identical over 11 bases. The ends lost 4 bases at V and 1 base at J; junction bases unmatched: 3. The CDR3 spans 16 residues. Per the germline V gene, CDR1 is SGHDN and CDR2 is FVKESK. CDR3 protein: CASSPPSGRSYNEQFF. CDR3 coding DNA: TGTGCCAGCAGCCCACCTAGCGGGAGGTCCTACAATGAGCAGTTCTTC.

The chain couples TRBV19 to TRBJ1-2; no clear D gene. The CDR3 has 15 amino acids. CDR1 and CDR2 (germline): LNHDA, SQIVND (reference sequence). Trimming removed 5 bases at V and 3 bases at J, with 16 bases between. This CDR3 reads CASSFLVRSHYGYTF. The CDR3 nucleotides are TGTGCCAGTAGTTTCTTGGTCCGGTCTCACTATGGCTACACCTTC.

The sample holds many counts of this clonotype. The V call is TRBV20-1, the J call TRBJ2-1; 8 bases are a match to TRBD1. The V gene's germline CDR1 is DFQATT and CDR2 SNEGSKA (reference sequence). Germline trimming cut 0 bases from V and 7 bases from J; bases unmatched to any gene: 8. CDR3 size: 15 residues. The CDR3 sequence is CSARDPDRGRNEQFF. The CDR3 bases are TGCAGTGCTAGAGACCCCGACAGGGGCAGGAATGAGCAGTTCTTC.

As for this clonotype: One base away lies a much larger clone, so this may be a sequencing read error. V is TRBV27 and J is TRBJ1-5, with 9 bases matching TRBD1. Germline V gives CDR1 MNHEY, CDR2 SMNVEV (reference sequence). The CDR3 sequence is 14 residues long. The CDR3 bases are TGTGCCGGCAGTCCGACAGGGGGAGGTCAGCCCCAGCATTTT. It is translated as CAGSPTGGGQPQHF.

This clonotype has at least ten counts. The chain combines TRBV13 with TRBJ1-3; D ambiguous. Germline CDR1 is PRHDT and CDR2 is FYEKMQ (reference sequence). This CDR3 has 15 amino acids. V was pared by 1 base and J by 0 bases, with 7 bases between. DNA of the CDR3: TGTGCCAGCAGCTTAGAGGGAAGCTCTGGAAACACCATATATTTT. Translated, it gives CASSLEGSSGNTIYF.

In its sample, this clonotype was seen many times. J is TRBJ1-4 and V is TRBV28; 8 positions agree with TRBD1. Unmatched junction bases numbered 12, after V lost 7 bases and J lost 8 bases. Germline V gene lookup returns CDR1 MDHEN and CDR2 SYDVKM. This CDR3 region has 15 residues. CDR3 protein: CASNPGGQGREKLFF. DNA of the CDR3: TGTGCCAGCAACCCAGGGGGCCAAGGACGGGAAAAACTGTTTTTT. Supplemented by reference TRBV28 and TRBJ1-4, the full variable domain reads DVKVTQSSRYLVKRTGEKVFLECVQDMDHENMFWYRQDPGLGLRLIYFSYDVKMKEKGDIPEGYSVSREKKERFSLILESASTNQTSMYLCASNPGGQGREKLFFGSGTQLSVL.

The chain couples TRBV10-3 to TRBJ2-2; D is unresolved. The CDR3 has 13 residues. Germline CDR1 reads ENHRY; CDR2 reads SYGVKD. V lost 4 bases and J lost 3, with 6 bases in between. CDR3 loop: CAISAGDTGELFF. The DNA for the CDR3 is TGTGCCATCAGTGCCGGAGACACCGGGGAGCTGTTTTTT.

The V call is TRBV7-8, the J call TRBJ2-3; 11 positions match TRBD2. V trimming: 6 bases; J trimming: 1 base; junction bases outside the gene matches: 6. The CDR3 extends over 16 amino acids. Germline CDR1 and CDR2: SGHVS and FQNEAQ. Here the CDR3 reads CASRALAGGCTDTQYF. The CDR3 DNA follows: TGTGCCAGCAGAGCTCTAGCGGGAGGTTGCACAGATACGCAGTATTTT.

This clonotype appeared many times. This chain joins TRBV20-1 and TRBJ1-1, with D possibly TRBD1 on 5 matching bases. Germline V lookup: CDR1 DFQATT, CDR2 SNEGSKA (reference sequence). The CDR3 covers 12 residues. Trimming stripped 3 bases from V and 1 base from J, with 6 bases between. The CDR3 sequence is CSASRANTEAFF. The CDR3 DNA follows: TGCAGTGCTAGCAGGGCGAACACTGAAGCTTTCTTT.

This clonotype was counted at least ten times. The CDR3 protein is CAISDHPAGYGEKLFF. For the CDR3, the DNA is TGTGCCATCAGTGACCACCCGGCCGGGTATGGGGAAAAACTGTTTTTT. The V and J genes are TRBV10-3 and TRBJ1-4; no firm D call. Germline CDR1 and CDR2: ENHRY and SYGVKD. Trimming took 3 bases from V and 8 from J, leaving 19 bases between them. The length of the CDR3 is 16 residues.

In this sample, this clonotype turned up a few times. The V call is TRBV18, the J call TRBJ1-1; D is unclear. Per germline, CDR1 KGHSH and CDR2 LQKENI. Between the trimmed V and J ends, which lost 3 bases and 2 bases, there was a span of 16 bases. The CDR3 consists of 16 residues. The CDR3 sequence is CASSPNSLRSNTEAFF. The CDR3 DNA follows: TGTGCCAGCTCACCTAACAGTCTGAGATCCAACACTGAAGCTTTCTTT.

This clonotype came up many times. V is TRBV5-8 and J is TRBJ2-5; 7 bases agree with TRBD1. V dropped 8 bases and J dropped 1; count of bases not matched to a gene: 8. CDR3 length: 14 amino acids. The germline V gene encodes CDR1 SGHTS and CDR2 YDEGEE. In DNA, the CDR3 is TGTGCCAGTAACGTACAGGGGCCCCAAGAGACCCAGTACTTC. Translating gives CASNVQGPQETQYF. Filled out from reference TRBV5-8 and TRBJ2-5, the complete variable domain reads EAGVTQSPTHLIKTRGQQATLRCSPISGHTSVYWYQQALGLGLQFLLWYDEGEERNRGNFPPRFSGRQFPNYSSELNVNALELEDSALYLCASNVQGPQETQYFGPGTRLLVL.

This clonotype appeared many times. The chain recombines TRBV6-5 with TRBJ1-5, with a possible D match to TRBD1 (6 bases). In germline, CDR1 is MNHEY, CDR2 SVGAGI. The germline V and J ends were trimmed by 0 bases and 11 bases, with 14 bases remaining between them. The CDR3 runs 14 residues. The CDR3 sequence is CASSYSGGRMAQHF. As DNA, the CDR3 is TGTGCCAGCAGTTACTCAGGGGGGCGGATGGCCCAGCATTTT.

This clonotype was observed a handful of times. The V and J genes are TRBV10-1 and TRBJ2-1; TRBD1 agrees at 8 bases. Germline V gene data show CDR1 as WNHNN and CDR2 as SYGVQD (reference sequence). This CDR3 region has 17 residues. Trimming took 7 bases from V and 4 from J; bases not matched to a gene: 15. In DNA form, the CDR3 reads TGCGCCAGCAATTCAGGATGGACAGGGCTTGTTTACAATGAGCAGTTCTTC. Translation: CASNSGWTGLVYNEQFF.

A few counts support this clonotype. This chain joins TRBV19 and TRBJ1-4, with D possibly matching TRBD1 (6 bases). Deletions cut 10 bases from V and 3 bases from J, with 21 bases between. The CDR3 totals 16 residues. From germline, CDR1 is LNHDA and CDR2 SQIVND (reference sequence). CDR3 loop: CATTRTALQANEKLFF. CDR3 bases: TGTGCCACCACCCGGACAGCCTTGCAGGCTAATGAAAAACTGTTTTTT.

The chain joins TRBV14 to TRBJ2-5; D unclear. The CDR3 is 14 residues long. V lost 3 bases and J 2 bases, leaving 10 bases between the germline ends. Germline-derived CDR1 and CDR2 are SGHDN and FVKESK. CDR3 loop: CASSHQNLQETQYF. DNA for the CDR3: TGTGCCAGCAGCCATCAGAATTTACAAGAGACCCAGTACTTC. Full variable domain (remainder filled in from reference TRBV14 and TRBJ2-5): EAGVTQFPSHSVIEKGQTVTLRCDPISGHDNLYWYRRVMGKEIKFLLHFVKESKQDESGMPNNRFLAERTGGTYSTLKVQPAELEDSGVYFCASSHQNLQETQYFGPGTRLLVL.

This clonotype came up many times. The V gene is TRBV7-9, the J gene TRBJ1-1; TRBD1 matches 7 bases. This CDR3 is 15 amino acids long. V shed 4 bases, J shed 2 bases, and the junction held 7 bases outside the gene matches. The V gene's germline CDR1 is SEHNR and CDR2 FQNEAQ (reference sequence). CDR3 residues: CASSSRDSTNTEAFF. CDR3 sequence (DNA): TGTGCCAGCAGCTCCCGGGACAGCACAAACACTGAAGCTTTCTTT.